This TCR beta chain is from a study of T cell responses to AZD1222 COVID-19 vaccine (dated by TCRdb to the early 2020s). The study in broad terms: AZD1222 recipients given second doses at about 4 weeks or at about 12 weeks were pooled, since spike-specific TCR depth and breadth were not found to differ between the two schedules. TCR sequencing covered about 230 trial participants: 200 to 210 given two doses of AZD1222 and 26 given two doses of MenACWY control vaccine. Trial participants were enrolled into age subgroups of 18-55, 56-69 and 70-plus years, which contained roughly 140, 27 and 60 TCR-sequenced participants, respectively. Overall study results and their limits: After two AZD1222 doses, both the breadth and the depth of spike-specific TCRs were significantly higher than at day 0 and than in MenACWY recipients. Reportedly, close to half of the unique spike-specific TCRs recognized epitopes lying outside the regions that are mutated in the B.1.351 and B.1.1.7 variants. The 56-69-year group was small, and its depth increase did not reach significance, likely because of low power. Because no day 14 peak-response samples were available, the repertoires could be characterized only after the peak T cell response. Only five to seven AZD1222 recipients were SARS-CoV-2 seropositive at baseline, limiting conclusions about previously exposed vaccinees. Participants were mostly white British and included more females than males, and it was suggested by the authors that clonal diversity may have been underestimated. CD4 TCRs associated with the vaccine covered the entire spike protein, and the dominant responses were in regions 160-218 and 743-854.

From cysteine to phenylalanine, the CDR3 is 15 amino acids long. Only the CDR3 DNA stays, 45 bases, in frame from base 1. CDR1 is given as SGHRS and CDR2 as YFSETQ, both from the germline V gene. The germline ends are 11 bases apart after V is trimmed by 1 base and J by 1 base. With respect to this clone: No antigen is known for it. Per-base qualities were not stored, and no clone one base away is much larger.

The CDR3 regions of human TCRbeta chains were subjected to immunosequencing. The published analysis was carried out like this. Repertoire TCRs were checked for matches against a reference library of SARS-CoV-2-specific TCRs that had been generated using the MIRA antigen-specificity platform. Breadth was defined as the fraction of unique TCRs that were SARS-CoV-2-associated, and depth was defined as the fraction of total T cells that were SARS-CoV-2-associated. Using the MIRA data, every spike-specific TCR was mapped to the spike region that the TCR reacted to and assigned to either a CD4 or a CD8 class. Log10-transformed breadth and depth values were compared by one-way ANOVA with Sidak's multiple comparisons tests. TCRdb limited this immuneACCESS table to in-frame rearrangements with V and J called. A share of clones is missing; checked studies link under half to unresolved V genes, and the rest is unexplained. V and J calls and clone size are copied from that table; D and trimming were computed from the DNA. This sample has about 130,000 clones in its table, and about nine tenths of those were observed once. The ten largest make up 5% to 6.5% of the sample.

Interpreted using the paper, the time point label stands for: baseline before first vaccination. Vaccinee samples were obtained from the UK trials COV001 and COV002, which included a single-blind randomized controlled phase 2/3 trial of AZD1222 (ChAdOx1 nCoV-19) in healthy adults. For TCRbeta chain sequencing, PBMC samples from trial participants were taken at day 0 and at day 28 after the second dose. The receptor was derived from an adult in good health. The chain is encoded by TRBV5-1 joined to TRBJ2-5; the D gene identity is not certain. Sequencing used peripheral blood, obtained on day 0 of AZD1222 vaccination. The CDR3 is CASSLTPNPQETQYF. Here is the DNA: TGCGCCAGCAGCTTGACCCCGAACCCCCAAGAGACCCAGTACTTC.